This T cell receptor beta chain is from a study of blood T cells in healthy people across ages. V shed 6 bases and J shed 4 bases, with 15 bases lying between them. The CDR3 runs to 14 residues. Germline V gene lookup returns CDR1 MNHEY and CDR2 SVGEGT. Primers used in a second PCR of about 6 to 11 cycles were a sample-barcoded 5' primer and a J-beta primer mix. MiXCR was run by TCRdb on the 5' RACE reads, yielding one entry per CDR3 protein. Among around 790,000 distinct CDR3 sequences listed, around 43% were seen once. Total RNA, at least 5.5 micrograms per sample, was extracted from PBMCs. This clonotype was counted a few times.

The sequenced material came from blood. The TCR was taken from a man in his sixties in good health. The J gene is TRBJ2-5, the V gene TRBV6-2 or TRBV6-3; possibly TRBD1 or TRBD2 for D (6 bases each). The CDR3 DNA follows: TGTGCCAGCAGGGAGGGGACACTGGGAGAGACCCAGTACTTC. This sequence encodes CASREGTLGETQYF.